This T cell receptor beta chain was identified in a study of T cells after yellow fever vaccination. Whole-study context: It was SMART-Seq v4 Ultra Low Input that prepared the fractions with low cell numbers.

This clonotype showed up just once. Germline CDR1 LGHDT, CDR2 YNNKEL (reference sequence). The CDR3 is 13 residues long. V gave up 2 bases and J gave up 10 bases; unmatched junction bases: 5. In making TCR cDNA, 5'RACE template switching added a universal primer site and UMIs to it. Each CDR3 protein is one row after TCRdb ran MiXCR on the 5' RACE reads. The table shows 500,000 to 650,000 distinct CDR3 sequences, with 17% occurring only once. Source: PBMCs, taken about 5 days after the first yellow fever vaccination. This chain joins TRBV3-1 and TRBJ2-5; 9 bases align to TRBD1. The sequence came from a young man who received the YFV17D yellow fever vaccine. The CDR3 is CASSQIDRGDQYF. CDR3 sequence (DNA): TGTGCCAGCAGCCAAATTGACAGGGGGGACCAGTACTTC.